A selection of T cell receptor beta chains follows, all from one sample in a study of T cell responses to AZD1222 COVID-19 vaccine. Sequencing used immunoSEQ multiplex PCR; TCRdb keeps in-frame clones, though not all of them. Of some 180,000 clones in the sample, 94% are singletons; the top ten hold around 1.6%. This sample comprised peripheral blood, obtained 28 days after the second AZD1222 dose. Source of these receptors: an adult who received the AZD1222 COVID-19 vaccine. Each CDR3 is given with its conserved first and last residue. The D gene is left open where the match is weak. Clone size is given for some rows only: seen once, a few or many times, or a class if the clone is expanded.

j_call	v_call	d_call	clone_size	cdr3_nt	cdr3_aa
TRBJ1-1	TRBV6-5	.	.	TGTGCCAGCAGCTCTACGACCCGTCTGAACACTGAAGCTTTCTTT	CASSSTTRLNTEAFF
TRBJ1-1	TRBV5-8	TRBD1	.	TGTGCCAGCAGCCATGGACAGGGGGCCTTTTCTGAAGCTTTCTTT	CASSHGQGAFSEAFF
TRBJ2-1	TRBV3-1/TRBV3-2	TRBD2	once	TGTGCCAGCAGCCAAGATTGGCTAGCGGGGGGGAATGAGCAGTTCTTC	CASSQDWLAGGNEQFF
TRBJ2-2	TRBV11-2	TRBD2	.	TGTGCCAGCAGCTTGACTAGCGGGAGGGCCTTTAGCACCGGGGAGCTGTTTTTT	CASSLTSGRAFSTGELFF
TRBJ1-2	TRBV19	.	.	TGTGCCAGTAGTCAGGACAGCTTTGTCTATGGCTACACCTTC	CASSQDSFVYGYTF
TRBJ2-2	TRBV12-3/TRBV12-4	.	.	TGTGCCAGCAGTTTCGTGGGCCCCCCTAGGTTTTTT	CASSFVGPPRFF
TRBJ1-5	TRBV5-1	TRBD1	.	TGCGCCAGCAGCTTGAGCAAGCTCCGGACAGGGGTAATCGGTAGCAATCAGCCCCAGCATTTT	CASSLSKLRTGVIGSNQPQHF
TRBJ1-1	TRBV19	.	.	TGTGCCAGTAGTGCTTGGCAGGGGACCAAAGATGAAGCTTTCTTT	CASSAWQGTKDEAFF
TRBJ2-1	TRBV24-1	.	.	TGTGCCACCAGTGATACGGACCCCTGGAGGCAGTTCTTC	CATSDTDPWRQFF
TRBJ1-5	TRBV28	TRBD1	.	TGTGCCAGCAGGAACAGGGGGAACGATCAGCCCCAGCATTTT	CASRNRGNDQPQHF
TRBJ2-7	TRBV7-2	.	.	TGTGCCAGCAGCTTAGGAGTTACCTACGAGCAGTACTTC	CASSLGVTYEQYF
TRBJ1-1	TRBV5-5	.	.	TGTGCCAGCAGCCCCGAAGGAGGCACTGAAGCTTTCTTT	CASSPEGGTEAFF
TRBJ1-2	TRBV29-1	TRBD1	once	TGCAGCGTAGAACAGGGGGAAGTGGACTATGGCTACACCTTC	CSVEQGEVDYGYTF
TRBJ2-7	TRBV5-1	TRBD1	.	TGCGCCAGCAGCTTGGAAGGACAGGACGGGGAGCAGTACTTC	CASSLEGQDGEQYF
TRBJ1-6	TRBV27	.	.	TGTGCCAGCAGTTTAGGTTCCTATAATTCACCCCTCCACTTT	CASSLGSYNSPLHF
TRBJ2-7	TRBV7-3	TRBD2	.	TGTGCCAGCAGCCTCCGACTAGCGGGGGTGGGGGAGCAGTACTTC	CASSLRLAGVGEQYF
TRBJ2-3	TRBV19	.	.	TGTGCCAGTAGCCCGACTCGAACGGGGTCGGATACGCAGTATTTT	CASSPTRTGSDTQYF
TRBJ2-3	TRBV5-8	.	once	TGTGCCAGCAGCTTCGAGGTTCTAGATACGCAGTATTTT	CASSFEVLDTQYF
TRBJ2-7	TRBV6-1	.	few	TGTGCCAGCAGTGAACCCTTCCCCGCAGGGGCGAAAGGATACGAGCAGTACTTC	CASSEPFPAGAKGYEQYF
TRBJ2-1	TRBV4-1	.	.	TGCGCCAGCAGCCAAGAAACGGGAGAGGGACGAAGGGAGCAGTTCTTC	CASSQETGEGRREQFF
TRBJ2-5	TRBV5-1	TRBD1	once	TGCGCCAGCAGCTTGGACATTGCCCGGGACAGAGAGACCCAGTACTTC	CASSLDIARDRETQYF
TRBJ1-2	TRBV19	.	.	TGTGCCAGTAGGCGAGGGACGTCTTTGGGCTACACCTTC	CASRRGTSLGYTF
TRBJ1-2	TRBV2	.	.	TGTGCCAGCAGTTTACAGGATACCGACTATGGCTACACCTTC	CASSLQDTDYGYTF
TRBJ2-5	TRBV19	TRBD2	.	TGTGCCAGTAGGGTGAGCGGGACTCAAGAGACCCAGTACTTC	CASRVSGTQETQYF
TRBJ2-5	TRBV12-3/TRBV12-4	.	.	TGTGCCAGCAGCATTATAGAGACCCAGTACTTC	CASSIIETQYF
TRBJ1-2	TRBV5-1	TRBD1	.	TGCGCCAGCAGCTGGGAGCCGGGACAGGGGGTGAATGGCTACACCTTC	CASSWEPGQGVNGYTF
TRBJ2-1	TRBV11-3	.	.	TGTGCCAGCAGCTTAGATGCGGCCAGCGGTAGCTCCTACAATGAGCAGTTCTTC	CASSLDAASGSSYNEQFF
TRBJ2-7	TRBV5-4	.	.	TGTGCCAGCAGCAACCACGGCGGTGCCATTGAGCAGTACTTC	CASSNHGGAIEQYF
TRBJ2-7	TRBV7-2	.	.	TGTGCCAGCAGCTCCCGACTCGACCCATCCTACGAGCAGTACTTC	CASSSRLDPSYEQYF
TRBJ2-7	TRBV19	.	.	TGTGCCAGTAGTATACGTTTCGGGGGCTTCTCCTACGAGCAGTACTTC	CASSIRFGGFSYEQYF
TRBJ2-5	TRBV19	.	.	TGTGCCAGTAGTATAGACGGAGGGGACGCCGAGACCCAGTACTTC	CASSIDGGDAETQYF
TRBJ1-1	TRBV6-4	.	.	TGTGCCAGCAGTCTTAGCCCAGTGACAGCCACGAACACTGAAGCTTTCTTT	CASSLSPVTATNTEAFF
TRBJ2-3	TRBV28	.	.	TGTGCCAGCAGTTTGCTGGGTCGGGGGATGAGAACAGATACGCAGTATTTT	CASSLLGRGMRTDTQYF
TRBJ2-2	TRBV9	TRBD2	.	TGTGCCAGCAGCTTAAGGACTAGCTCCAACACCGGGGAGCTGTTTTTT	CASSLRTSSNTGELFF
TRBJ2-7	TRBV9	.	.	TGTGCCAGCAGCGCCGCCGGCCTCCTTTACTTC	CASSAAGLLYF
TRBJ2-7	TRBV5-1	.	.	TGCGCCAGCAGCTTGACGACCCTCTACGAGCAGTACTTC	CASSLTTLYEQYF
TRBJ1-1	TRBV9	.	.	TGTGCCAGCAGCGATGTGGAGGACACTGAAGCTTTCTTT	CASSDVEDTEAFF
TRBJ2-2	TRBV3-1/TRBV3-2	TRBD2	.	TGTGCCAGCAGCCCGCTAGCGGGTTCAACCGGGGAGCTGTTTTTT	CASSPLAGSTGELFF
TRBJ1-4	TRBV6-5	.	.	TGTGCCAGCAGTTACTCGGGGGTGATGGCTAATGAAAAACTGTTTTTT	CASSYSGVMANEKLFF
TRBJ1-2	TRBV7-9	.	.	TGTGCCAGCAGCAACAAGGGGGTTGGGTATGGCTACACCTTC	CASSNKGVGYGYTF
TRBJ1-6	TRBV6-4	TRBD1	.	TGTGCCAGCAGTGACACGGACAGGGGAAGTTCACCCCTCCACTTT	CASSDTDRGSSPLHF
TRBJ2-1	TRBV7-9	.	.	TGTGCCAGCAGGTTATCAACAGGCAACAATGAGCAGTTCTTC	CASRLSTGNNEQFF
TRBJ1-1	TRBV11-2	.	.	TGTGCCAGCAGCTTAGACGTCAACAGGAACACTGAAGCTTTCTTT	CASSLDVNRNTEAFF
TRBJ1-2	TRBV29-1	.	once	TGCAGCGTTGAAGGGCGGCTCAGGAGCTATGGCTACACCTTC	CSVEGRLRSYGYTF
TRBJ1-6	TRBV2	TRBD1	.	TGTGCCAGCAGTCGCCGAAAGTCAGGGGGCTTAGGTTCACCCCTCCACTTT	CASSRRKSGGLGSPLHF